Listed below are T cell receptor beta chains from one sample, sequenced in a study of blood T cells in healthy people across ages. TCRdb used MiXCR to reprocess the 5' RACE reads, holding one entry per CDR3 protein. The sample lists around 1,800,000 distinct CDR3 sequences, roughly 43% occurring once. The sample comprised blood. Every receptor here comes from a human donor in good health. The CDR3 runs from the conserved cysteine through the conserved F or W. The order of the fields is D gene, V gene, J gene, clone size, CDR3 protein, CDR3 DNA. A D gene is named only where the DNA matches it firmly. A row's size may be missing; if present it is once, few, many or a size class.

TRBD1	TRBV12-3/TRBV12-4	TRBJ2-2	.	CASSPSSTRGTGRTGELFF	TGTGCCAGCAGTCCTTCCTCAACCCGCGGGACAGGGCGCACCGGGGAGCTGTTTTTT
.	TRBV20-1	TRBJ2-3	once	CSARDPVSDTQYF	TGCAGTGCTAGAGATCCTGTCTCGGATACGCAGTATTTT
.	TRBV2	TRBJ1-2	.	CASSEGLDAAYGYTF	TGTGCCAGCAGTGAAGGGTTGGACGCGGCATATGGCTACACCTTC
.	TRBV7-9	TRBJ1-4	.	CASSLVRGTREEKLFF	TGTGCCAGCAGCTTAGTCAGGGGAACCCGAGAGGAAAAACTGTTTTTT
.	TRBV5-5	TRBJ2-3	few	CASSPPVDDTQYF	TGTGCCAGCAGCCCCCCAGTCGATGATACGCAGTATTTT
.	TRBV7-2	TRBJ1-2	many	CASSLGGGRGYGYTF	TGTGCCAGCAGCTTAGGCGGGGGTAGGGGATATGGCTACACCTTC
.	TRBV2	TRBJ2-5	.	CASSDIGGRQETQYF	TGTGCCAGCAGTGACATAGGGGGGCGGCAAGAGACCCAGTACTTC
.	TRBV7-2	TRBJ2-3	once	CVSSLARTTDTQYF	TGTGTCAGCAGTTTAGCTCGGACCACAGATACGCAGTATTTT
TRBD2	TRBV20-1	TRBJ2-1	.	CSARDYRLEGAGEQFF	TGCAGTGCTAGAGACTACAGACTAGAAGGAGCGGGGGAGCAGTTCTTC
TRBD2	TRBV7-9	TRBJ2-3	.	CASSLVDYEGLAVTDTQYF	TGTGCCAGCAGCTTAGTAGACTACGAGGGACTAGCGGTCACAGATACGCAGTATTTT
TRBD2	TRBV7-3	TRBJ2-2	.	CASSPEGTSGGIGELFF	TGTGCCAGCAGCCCCGAGGGGACTAGCGGGGGGATCGGGGAGCTGTTTTTT
.	TRBV12-3/TRBV12-4	TRBJ1-1	once	CASSLAQGAFF	TGTGCCAGCAGTTTAGCCCAGGGGGCTTTCTTT
.	TRBV29-1	TRBJ2-3	many	CSVEDYQESDTQYF	TGCAGCGTTGAAGATTACCAGGAATCCGATACGCAGTATTTT
.	TRBV4-3	TRBJ1-6	.	CASSQVVNSPLHF	TGCGCCAGCAGCCAAGTAGTGAATTCACCCCTCCACTTT
.	TRBV7-6	TRBJ1-3	.	CASSLSYRHSGNTIYF	TGTGCCAGCAGCTTGAGCTACAGGCACTCTGGAAACACCATATATTTT
TRBD2	TRBV7-8	TRBJ2-1	.	CASTQAGSSYNEQFF	TGTGCCAGCACCCAAGCGGGGAGCTCCTACAATGAGCAGTTCTTC
.	TRBV5-1	TRBJ2-3	few	CASSLVSRTDYMDTQYF	TGCGCCAGCAGCTTGGTGAGTCGGACAGACTACATGGATACGCAGTATTTT
TRBD1	TRBV29-1	TRBJ2-7	.	CSAVQGAPNEQYF	TGCAGCGCCGTACAGGGGGCGCCCAACGAGCAGTACTTC
.	TRBV4-3	TRBJ2-7	.	CASSQDLDRTYEQYF	TGCGCCAGCAGCCAAGACCTTGACAGGACCTACGAGCAGTACTTC
TRBD2	TRBV12-3/TRBV12-4	TRBJ2-7	few	CASSGTSGVGEQYF	TGTGCCAGCAGCGGGACTAGCGGGGTTGGTGAGCAGTACTTC
TRBD2	TRBV6-1	TRBJ2-1	.	CASSELSGGSYNEQFF	TGTGCCAGCAGTGAGCTTAGCGGGGGCTCCTACAATGAGCAGTTCTTC
.	TRBV4-3	TRBJ2-1	.	CASSTTPTGIEQFF	TGCGCCAGCAGCACCACCCCGACAGGTATTGAGCAGTTCTTC
.	TRBV10-2	TRBJ1-2	.	CAGSEQPFKGYGYTF	TGCGCCGGCAGTGAACAACCCTTCAAAGGGTATGGCTACACCTTC
.	TRBV4-2	TRBJ1-1	.	CASSQDQNAEAFF	TGTGCCAGCAGTCAAGACCAGAACGCTGAAGCTTTCTTT
TRBD1	TRBV6-2/TRBV6-3	TRBJ2-1	.	CASSYSRDRGLEQFF	TGTGCCAGCAGTTACTCACGGGACAGGGGACTTGAGCAGTTCTTC
.	TRBV12-3/TRBV12-4	TRBJ1-2	.	CASASSVLGGANYGYTF	TGTGCCAGCGCCTCCTCGGTTTTAGGGGGAGCTAACTATGGCTACACCTTC
.	TRBV9	TRBJ2-3	.	CASSLGQGPGDTQYF	TGTGCCAGCAGCCTAGGGCAGGGGCCCGGAGATACGCAGTATTTT
.	TRBV6-6	TRBJ2-3	.	CASSHLAGGADTQYF	TGTGCCAGCAGCCACCTAGCTGGGGGGGCGGATACGCAGTATTTT
TRBD2	TRBV29-1	TRBJ2-1	.	CGGRTSGGDNEQFF	TGCGGCGGCCGGACTAGCGGGGGGGACAATGAGCAGTTCTTC
TRBD2	TRBV20-1	TRBJ2-7	many	CSARLAGAYEQYF	TGCAGTGCCCGTTTAGCGGGGGCCTACGAGCAGTACTTC
TRBD1	TRBV4-3	TRBJ1-3	.	CASSQAVTGPTKNSGNTIYF	TGCGCCAGCAGCCAAGCTGTGACAGGGCCGACAAAAAACTCTGGAAACACCATATATTTT
.	TRBV13	TRBJ2-5	few	CASGRELGSETQYF	TGTGCCAGCGGCAGAGAACTGGGTTCAGAGACCCAGTACTTC
TRBD1	TRBV28	TRBJ1-4	.	CASSLMGTGDEKLFF	TGTGCCAGCAGTTTAATGGGCACAGGGGATGAAAAACTGTTTTTT
.	TRBV10-3	TRBJ2-6	.	CAISAIRGSGANVLTF	TGTGCCATCAGCGCCATCCGGGGCTCTGGGGCCAACGTCCTGACTTTC
TRBD2	TRBV25-1	TRBJ2-1	.	CASTLAGGPSVEQFF	TGTGCCAGCACTCTAGCGGGGGGGCCCTCAGTTGAGCAGTTCTTC
.	TRBV20-1	TRBJ1-6	.	CSARERVSSPLHF	TGCAGTGCTAGAGAACGGGTATCCTCACCCCTCCACTTT
.	TRBV7-9	TRBJ1-4	.	CASSLNPPGVHLEKLFF	TGTGCCAGCAGCTTAAACCCACCGGGAGTTCACCTAGAAAAACTGTTTTTT
TRBD1	TRBV29-1	TRBJ2-7	many	CSVGTGMSYEQYF	TGCAGCGTTGGGACAGGTATGTCCTACGAGCAGTACTTC
.	TRBV20-1	TRBJ2-5	few	CSAAGQSGISLETQYF	TGCAGTGCTGCGGGCCAGTCGGGTATTTCTCTAGAGACCCAGTACTTC
TRBD2	TRBV6-5	TRBJ2-1	.	CASSSPGLASEQFF	TGTGCCAGCAGCTCTCCGGGACTAGCGTCTGAGCAGTTCTTC
TRBD2	TRBV4-3	TRBJ2-3	.	CASSQDVRGASITDTQYF	TGCGCCAGCAGCCAAGATGTGCGGGGGGCCAGTATCACAGATACGCAGTATTTT
TRBD2	TRBV29-1	TRBJ2-5	.	CSVLRGVSQETQYF	TGCAGCGTTTTGCGGGGGGTCAGCCAAGAGACCCAGTACTTC
TRBD2	TRBV7-6	TRBJ2-1	.	CASSSLAGGSDEQFF	TGTGCCAGCAGCTCACTAGCGGGGGGCTCAGATGAGCAGTTCTTC